This T cell receptor (beta chain) was observed in a study of T cells of healthy individuals. The table lists this clonotype with many counts. This CDR3 region has 16 residues. V dropped 0 bases and J dropped 0 bases, with 14 bases sitting between them. Germline assignment: CDR1 SQVTM and CDR2 ANQGSEA. TCRdb re-analysed the 5' RACE reads in MiXCR, keeping a single row per CDR3 protein. Here the sample spans some 69,000 distinct CDR3 sequences, roughly 16% being singletons. V usage is TRBV29-1 and J usage is TRBJ2-5; D may be TRBD2 (6 bases). This receptor was obtained from a human donor in good health. The CDR3 nucleotides are TGCAGCGTTGAAGAGGGGGGAGCAGGCTACCAAGAGACCCAGTACTTC. Translating it yields CSVEEGGAGYQETQYF.